The rows below give T cell receptor beta chains drawn from one sample of a study of CD8+ T cells in alopecia areata. Here immunoSEQ multiplex PCR was the method, and the copy in TCRdb shows in-frame clones only, minus some. Counted here are some 20,000 clones, roughly 60% occurring once; the ten biggest clones make up roughly 4.5%. The sample was CD4+ Tregs sorted from blood. The receptors shown here come from a human donor with alopecia areata. Both conserved end residues are part of each CDR3. Fields, in order: J gene, D gene, V gene, clone size, CDR3 protein, CDR3 DNA. A D gene is named only where the DNA matches it firmly. Clone size is given for some rows only: seen once, a few or many times, or a class if the clone is expanded.

>TRBJ2-1|-|TRBV30|-
CAWSQDNEQFF
TGTGCCTGGAGCCAAGACAATGAGCAGTTCTTC
>TRBJ2-4|TRBD1|TRBV27|few
CASSRDSLAKNIQYF
TGTGCCAGCAGTAGGGACAGTCTAGCCAAAAACATTCAGTACTTC
>TRBJ1-1|-|TRBV10-3|few
CAISESTKGGQTQAFF
TGTGCCATCAGTGAGTCGACGAAGGGGGGACAAACTCAAGCTTTCTTT
>TRBJ1-6|TRBD1|TRBV5-1|-
CASSIGTGANSPLHF
TGCGCCAGCAGCATCGGGACAGGGGCGAATTCACCCCTCCACTTT
>TRBJ2-7|TRBD2|TRBV7-8|-
CASSPAGGLNEQYF
TGTGCCAGCAGCCCAGCGGGGGGCCTAAACGAGCAGTACTTC
>TRBJ1-2|-|TRBV6-5|once
CASKKPNYGYTF
TGTGCCAGCAAAAAGCCTAACTATGGCTACACCTTC
>TRBJ2-5|-|TRBV7-6|-
CASSLYDQETQYF
TGTGCCAGCAGCTTATACGACCAAGAGACCCAGTACTTC
>TRBJ2-7|-|TRBV7-8|few
CASSLAQSYEQYF
TGTGCCAGCAGCTTAGCTCAGTCCTACGAGCAGTACTTC
>TRBJ2-6|-|TRBV11-2|-
CASSPFRLLRNVLTF
TGTGCCAGCAGCCCTTTTCGACTTCTTCGCAACGTCCTGACTTTC
>TRBJ2-7|-|TRBV7-2|-
CASSPPGRYEQYF
TGTGCCAGCAGCCCCCCAGGGAGGTACGAGCAGTACTTC
>TRBJ2-3|-|TRBV4-3|-
CASSRRDVTTDTQYF
TGCGCCAGCAGCCGTCGGGACGTGACAACAGATACGCAGTATTTT
>TRBJ1-3|-|TRBV18|once
CASSPDTSSGNTIYF
TGTGCCAGCTCACCGGACACGAGCTCTGGAAACACCATATATTTT
>TRBJ1-1|-|TRBV2|-
CASSRQVSEAFF
TGTGCCAGCAGCCGACAGGTATCGGAAGCTTTCTTT
>TRBJ2-7|-|TRBV18|-
CASSPRQGLYEQYF
TGTGCCAGCTCACCGAGGCAGGGGCTCTACGAGCAGTACTTC
>TRBJ1-3|TRBD1|TRBV5-1|-
CASSQGQGSGNTIYF
TGCGCCAGCAGCCAAGGACAGGGATCTGGAAACACCATATATTTT
>TRBJ2-5|-|TRBV7-9|once
CASSTTSETQYF
TGTGCCAGCAGCACAACGTCGGAGACCCAGTACTTC
>TRBJ2-7|-|TRBV7-2|-
CASSSFPRGKDYEQYF
TGTGCCAGCAGCTCATTTCCCAGGGGAAAGGATTACGAGCAGTACTTC
>TRBJ1-1|-|TRBV7-9|medium-sized
CASSLDRDTEAFF
TGTGCCAGCAGCTTAGACAGGGACACTGAAGCTTTCTTT
>TRBJ2-7|-|TRBV29-1|-
CSVVGWHEAYEQYF
TGCAGCGTTGTAGGGTGGCACGAGGCCTACGAGCAGTACTTC
>TRBJ2-5|TRBD2|TRBV28|-
CASSSRVGSGKETQYF
TGTGCCAGCAGTTCCCGGGTCGGTAGCGGGAAGGAGACCCAGTACTTC
>TRBJ2-1|-|TRBV20-1|-
CSASFNEQFF
TGCAGTGCTAGTTTCAATGAGCAGTTCTTC
>TRBJ2-7|-|TRBV2|-
CASTWSSYEQYF
TGTGCCAGCACTTGGAGTTCCTACGAGCAGTACTTC
>TRBJ2-7|-|TRBV30|-
CAWSLSAYEQYF
TGTGCCTGGAGTCTTTCGGCCTACGAGCAGTACTTC
>TRBJ2-4|TRBD2|TRBV29-1|-
CSVSTTSGRVHPIQYF
TGCAGCGTCTCTACCACTAGCGGGAGGGTTCATCCCATTCAGTACTTC
>TRBJ2-5|-|TRBV2|-
CASALGWRETQYF
TGTGCCAGCGCCTTGGGGTGGAGGGAGACCCAGTACTTC
>TRBJ1-5|-|TRBV5-5|few
CASSLDGTSRQPQHF
TGTGCCAGCAGCTTGGATGGGACGTCCCGTCAGCCCCAGCATTTT
>TRBJ2-7|-|TRBV28|medium-sized
CASSLSAGRYTYEQYF
TGTGCCAGCAGTTTATCGGCCGGGAGATACACCTACGAGCAGTACTTC
>TRBJ2-2|-|TRBV29-1|few
CSAPGSGTGTGELFF
TGCAGCGCCCCCGGGTCGGGGACGGGGACCGGGGAGCTGTTTTTT
>TRBJ2-1|-|TRBV27|few
CASSLSPDNSGTLKRNEQFF
TGTGCCAGCAGTTTATCGCCCGACAACTCCGGGACTCTAAAGAGGAATGAGCAGTTCTTC
>TRBJ1-6|TRBD1|TRBV6-1|-
CASTVGQMNSPLHF
TGTGCCAGCACCGTGGGACAGATGAATTCACCCCTCCACTTT
>TRBJ2-7|-|TRBV23-1|-
CASSQRALRRTIYEQYF
TGCGCCAGCAGTCAACGTGCTCTGAGACGGACTATCTACGAGCAGTACTTC
>TRBJ1-2|-|TRBV29-1|-
CSVEGGRGYTF
TGCAGCGTTGAGGGGGGAAGGGGCTACACCTTC
>TRBJ2-3|TRBD2|TRBV28|-
CASSGSGGTDTQYF
TGTGCCAGCAGTGGGAGCGGGGGGACAGATACGCAGTATTTT
>TRBJ2-7|-|TRBV7-4|-
CASNRQGGSYEQYF
TGTGCCAGCAATAGGCAGGGTGGCTCCTACGAGCAGTACTTC
>TRBJ2-3|TRBD2|TRBV28|-
CASGLAGVSDTQYF
TGTGCCAGCGGACTAGCGGGAGTTTCAGATACGCAGTATTTT
>TRBJ1-2|TRBD1|TRBV7-2|-
CASSLDRGRYTF
TGTGCCAGCAGCTTAGACAGGGGTCGCTACACCTTC
>TRBJ2-7|-|TRBV2|-
CASSPDRYYEQYF
TGTGCCAGCAGCCCCGACAGGTACTACGAGCAGTACTTC
>TRBJ1-1|-|TRBV19|-
CASKVAGNTEAFF
TGTGCCAGTAAGGTAGCCGGTAACACTGAAGCTTTCTTT
>TRBJ1-4|-|TRBV5-1|once
CASSFLNDNEKLFF
TGCGCCAGCAGCTTCCTTAACGATAATGAAAAACTGTTTTTT
>TRBJ2-2|-|TRBV28|-
CASSSNTGELFF
TGTGCCAGCAGTTCGAACACCGGGGAGCTGTTTTTT
>TRBJ2-5|-|TRBV9|-
CASSVLTRWGETQYF
TGTGCCAGCAGCGTCCTCACCCGTTGGGGAGAGACCCAGTACTTC
>TRBJ1-4|-|TRBV28|-
CASSLRGGSQKLFF
TGTGCCAGCAGTTTAAGGGGGGGCAGTCAAAAACTGTTTTTT
>TRBJ2-1|TRBD2|TRBV19|-
CASATSGTYNEQFF
TGTGCCAGTGCGACTAGCGGGACCTACAATGAGCAGTTCTTC
>TRBJ2-5|TRBD1|TRBV12-5|-
CASGPGTGSQETQYF
TGTGCTAGTGGCCCAGGGACAGGGAGCCAAGAGACCCAGTACTTC
>TRBJ2-1|TRBD2|TRBV11-2|-
CAISGGSLEQFF
TGTGCCATAAGCGGGGGGTCTCTTGAGCAGTTCTTC
>TRBJ1-5|-|TRBV7-2|few
CASSPLRGMDQPQHF
TGTGCCAGCAGCCCGCTCCGGGGAATGGATCAGCCCCAGCATTTT
>TRBJ2-7|-|TRBV28|few
CASGGPGARDEQYF
TGTGCCAGCGGAGGACCGGGCGCACGTGACGAGCAGTACTTC
>TRBJ2-1|-|TRBV29-1|-
CSVETSPDEQFF
TGCAGCGTTGAGACTAGTCCTGATGAGCAGTTCTTC
>TRBJ1-2|-|TRBV29-1|few
CSVERGYGYTF
TGCAGCGTTGAACGGGGCTATGGCTACACCTTC
>TRBJ1-2|-|TRBV29-1|-
CSGLGQRNGYTF
TGCAGCGGTTTAGGACAGAGGAATGGCTACACCTTC
>TRBJ2-1|-|TRBV27|-
CASRPNRDNEQFF
TGTGCCAGCAGGCCTAACAGGGACAATGAGCAGTTCTTC
>TRBJ2-7|-|TRBV7-8|-
CASSPSRWQRGHGEQYF
TGTGCCAGCAGCCCCTCCCGGTGGCAGCGAGGTCATGGGGAGCAGTACTTC
>TRBJ2-7|-|TRBV7-9|few
CASSLTYEQYF
TGTGCCAGCAGTCTAACATACGAGCAGTACTTC
>TRBJ2-7|TRBD2|TRBV27|-
CASSLSKQGLAVVHEQYF
TGTGCCAGCAGTTTATCGAAGCAGGGACTAGCTGTCGTCCACGAGCAGTACTTC
>TRBJ2-3|-|TRBV6-6|-
CASSGLSTDTQYF
TGTGCCAGCAGCGGACTAAGCACAGATACGCAGTATTTT
>TRBJ2-7|TRBD2|TRBV29-1|-
CSVVPSGYEQYF
TGCAGCGTTGTTCCTAGCGGCTACGAGCAGTACTTC
>TRBJ2-5|-|TRBV6-5|-
CASTRTVYQETQYF
TGTGCCAGCACCCGAACAGTGTACCAAGAGACCCAGTACTTC
>TRBJ2-5|-|TRBV11-1|-
CASSFEEETQYF
TGTGCCAGCAGCTTCGAAGAGGAGACCCAGTACTTC
>TRBJ2-7|TRBD1|TRBV29-1|-
CSVESGQGFDEQYF
TGCAGCGTTGAGTCGGGACAGGGGTTCGACGAGCAGTACTTC